This TCR beta chain was identified during a study of blood T cells in healthy people across ages. Primers used in a second PCR of roughly 7 to 12 cycles were a sample-barcoded 5' primer and a J-beta primer mix. MiXCR, run by TCRdb on the 5' RACE reads, gives a single entry per CDR3 protein. The data show about a million distinct CDR3 sequences, around two fifths seen once. The TCR was taken from a man aged 18-30 years in good health. The specimen sequenced was blood.

The CDR3 sequence: CSARSANGGSPQETQYF. The DNA of the CDR3 is TGCAGTGCTAGGAGTGCTAACGGGGGATCTCCCCAAGAGACCCAGTACTTC. V and J are TRBV20-1 and TRBJ2-5, with a possible D match to TRBD2 (6 bases). The CDR3 has 17 amino acids. Trimming removed 3 bases from V and 1 base from J, with 21 bases in between. The germline V gene encodes CDR1 DFQATT and CDR2 SNEGSKA (reference sequence).